A single sample gave rise to the 27 T cell receptor beta chains below, sequenced in a study of T cell changes during pregnancy in multiple sclerosis. Sequenced by immunoSEQ multiplex PCR; TCRdb stores in-frame clones only, minus some. The sample includes about 40,000 clones, roughly 93% of them seen just once. The sequencing input was PBMCs (not recorded whether the cells were cultured). These receptors all stem from a female donor with multiple sclerosis, enrolled in a pregnancy study.

The chain carries TRBV10-2 and TRBJ2-1, with TRBD2 matching 9 bases. Per the germline V gene, CDR1 is WSHSY and CDR2 is SAAADI. This CDR3 is built from 17 residues. The ends lost 7 bases at V and 2 bases at J; junction bases unmatched: 12. The CDR3 nucleotides are TGCGCCAGCACCTGGAGCGGGAGGACTCCTACCTACAATGAGCAGTTCTTC. Translation gives CASTWSGRTPTYNEQFF.

On this clone: Other DNA sequences of this sample code for an identical CDR3. The chain employs TRBV2 and TRBJ1-1, with 9 bases identical to TRBD1. CDR3 length: 14 amino acids. The germline V gene encodes CDR1 SNHLY and CDR2 FYNNEI. Germline trimming cut 11 bases from V and 0 bases from J; bases unmatched to any gene: 7. The CDR3 loop is CAGGQGRMNTEAFF. The DNA of the CDR3 is TGTGCCGGAGGACAGGGGAGAATGAACACTGAAGCTTTCTTT. Based on the CDR3 plus reference TRBV2 and TRBJ1-1, the full variable domain is EPEVTQTPSHQVTQMGQEVILRCVPISNHLYFYWYRQILGQKVEFLVSFYNNEISEKSEIFDDQFSVERPDGSNFTLKIRSTKLEDSAMYFCAGGQGRMNTEAFFGQGTRLTVV.

The chain combines TRBV6-5 with TRBJ1-1, with D perhaps TRBD1 (6 bases). The V gene lost 10 bases and the J gene lost 1 base, with 16 bases spanning the gap. CDR3 size: 14 residues. Germline values: CDR1 MNHEY, CDR2 SVGAGI. This CDR3 reads CATWGALRNTEAFF. CDR3 coding DNA: TGTGCCACCTGGGGGGCTTTGCGGAACACTGAAGCTTTCTTT.

This clone appeared once. The chain couples TRBV6-5 to TRBJ1-2; D may be TRBD1 (5 bases). Trimming shortened V by 5 bases and J by 5 bases, and 12 bases separated the two germline ends. Germline loops: CDR1 MNHEY, CDR2 SVGAGI. This CDR3 comprises 13 residues. Written as DNA, the CDR3 is TGTGCCAGCAGTCCGGACACTACTTATGGCTACACCTTC. This codes for CASSPDTTYGYTF.

The chain has TRBV18 and TRBJ1-3; D is possibly TRBD1 (5 bases). Germline CDR1 is KGHSH and CDR2 is LQKENI. Trimming took off 3 bases at V and 0 bases at J, with 9 bases between the two ends. The CDR3 is made up of 15 amino acids. In nucleotides, the CDR3 is TGTGCCAGCTCACCCCCGGGACCCTCTGGAAACACCATATATTTT. It is translated as CASSPPGPSGNTIYF. Supplemented by reference TRBV18 and TRBJ1-3, the full variable domain reads NAGVMQNPRHLVRRRGQEARLRCSPMKGHSHVYWYRQLPEEGLKFMVYLQKENIIDESGMPKERFSAEFPKEGPSILRIQQVVRGDSAAYFCASSPPGPSGNTIYFGEGSWLTVV.

V gene TRBV29-1 combines with J gene TRBJ2-2, with a possible D match to TRBD2 (6 bases). Trimming shortened V by 4 bases and J by 0 bases, and 9 bases separated the two germline ends. The CDR3 covers 14 residues. CDR1 is SQVTM and CDR2 is ANQGSEA in the germline V gene. The CDR3 loop reads CSVGGVSNTGELFF. The CDR3, as DNA: TGCAGCGTTGGGGGGGTTTCGAACACCGGGGAGCTGTTTTTT.

This clone was counted between two and nine times. This chain connects TRBV6-6 to TRBJ1-1; possible D gene TRBD1, 6 bases. The V and J ends lost 6 bases and 6 bases respectively, with 14 bases between them. Germline-derived CDR1 and CDR2 are MNHNY and SVGAGI (reference sequence). This CDR3 contains 13 residues. CDR3 protein: CASSSGVGAEAFF. The CDR3 region has the DNA TGTGCCAGCAGCTCAGGGGTTGGGGCTGAAGCTTTCTTT.

J is TRBJ2-3 and V is TRBV29-1; TRBD2 matches at 7 bases. Germline loops: CDR1 SQVTM, CDR2 ANQGSEA. J lost 3 bases, V lost 4 bases, and 13 bases had no gene match. This CDR3 spans 16 amino acids. The CDR3 nucleotides read TGCAGCGTTGTTGGTGGTAGGGAGGGCGGGACAGATACGCAGTATTTT. This sequence encodes CSVVGGREGGTDTQYF.

This chain connects TRBV5-5 to TRBJ1-4; 9 bases align to TRBD1. CDR1 and CDR2 from the germline V gene are SGHKS and YYEKEE (reference sequence). The CDR3 contains 16 residues. J gave up 7 bases and V 3 bases, and 10 bases lay outside the gene matches. CDR3 bases: TGTGCCAGCAGCTCCAGTCAGGGACAGGGTGGTGAAAAACTGTTTTTT. Translating it yields CASSSSQGQGGEKLFF.

This clone appeared once. The V and J genes are TRBV19 and TRBJ1-1, with D perhaps TRBD1 (6 bases). This CDR3 contains 13 residues. In germline, CDR1 is LNHDA, CDR2 SQIVND (reference sequence). The V and J ends lost 7 bases and 4 bases respectively, with 13 bases between them. The CDR3 DNA reads TGTGCCAGTAAATGGGGGCCCGGCACTGAAGCTTTCTTT. It specifies CASKWGPGTEAFF.

The chain couples TRBV6-5 to TRBJ2-2; D might be TRBD1 or TRBD2, each matching 5 bases. This CDR3 region has 16 residues. V lost 0 bases, J lost 6 bases, and 14 bases lay in between. CDR1 and CDR2 from the germline V gene are MNHEY and SVGAGI. CDR3 sequence (DNA): TGTGCCAGCAGTTACTCGAGGGGTCGTTCTCCCGGGGAGCTGTTTTTT. Translation gives CASSYSRGRSPGELFF.

This clone has just a few counts. The rearrangement joins TRBV28 to TRBJ2-7, with D possibly matching TRBD2 (6 bases). The CDR3 has 13 residues. V was pared by 3 bases and J by 1 base, with 7 bases between. Germline CDR1 is MDHEN and CDR2 is SYDVKM. The CDR3 here is CASSLEGSYEQYF. In nucleotides, the CDR3 is TGTGCCAGCAGTTTGGAGGGGTCCTACGAGCAGTACTTC. Full variable domain (remainder filled in from reference TRBV28 and TRBJ2-7): DVKVTQSSRYLVKRTGEKVFLECVQDMDHENMFWYRQDPGLGLRLIYFSYDVKMKEKGDIPEGYSVSREKKERFSLILESASTNQTSMYLCASSLEGSYEQYFGPGTRLTVT.

The chain joins TRBV7-2 to TRBJ2-7, with D maybe TRBD1 (5 bases). The CDR3 loop spans 14 amino acids. V shed 5 bases and J shed 5 bases, with 16 bases lying between them. CDR1 and CDR2 from the germline V gene are SGHTA and FQGNSA. CDR3 bases: TGTGCCAGCAGCCCCTGGGGCAGGGCCCACGAGCAGTACTTC. Translating gives CASSPWGRAHEQYF.

Notes on this clone: This may be a read error, as it is one base from a much larger clone. The rearrangement joins TRBV10-1 to TRBJ1-5, with TRBD1 as a possible D gene (5 bases). Trimming shortened V by 2 bases and J by 3 bases, and 14 bases separated the two germline ends. The CDR3 has 16 residues. The germline V gene has CDR1 WNHNN and CDR2 SYGVQD (reference sequence). DNA for the CDR3: TGCGCCAGCAGTGAGAGTTGGCAGGGATCCAATCAGCCCCAGCATTTT. Amino acid sequence: CASSESWQGSNQPQHF.

The chain couples TRBV21-1 to TRBJ2-3; no check of the table's D call, TRBD1, against the DNA was made. TRBV21-1 is an annotated pseudogene. CDR3 length equals 18 residues. CDR3 residues: CASSKGDRGGGETDTQYF. The DNA of the CDR3 is TGTGCCAGCAGCAAAGGAGACAGAGGGGGTGGAGAGACAGATACGCAGTATTTT.

The chain is built from TRBV9 and TRBJ2-1; 11 bases match TRBD2. The CDR3 totals 15 residues. V gave up 0 bases and J gave up 6 bases; unmatched junction bases: 2. In germline, CDR1 is SGDLS, CDR2 YYNGEE. The DNA of the CDR3 is TGTGCCAGCAGCGTAGCCACTAGCGGGGGCAATGAGCAGTTCTTC. Translation: CASSVATSGGNEQFF.

In its sample, this clone was seen once. This chain connects TRBV7-8 to TRBJ2-3; no firm D call. CDR3 size: 12 residues. V shed 5 bases and J shed 6 bases, with 9 bases lying between them. The germline CDR1 and CDR2 sequences are SGHVS and FQNEAQ. CDR3: CASSVGWDTQYF. The CDR3 DNA is TGTGCCAGCAGCGTAGGGTGGGATACGCAGTATTTT.

CDR3 DNA sequence: TGTGCCAGCAGCTTGGACAGGGGGCGCCCCACTGAAGCTTTCTTT. It specifies CASSLDRGRPTEAFF. The chain employs TRBV5-4 and TRBJ1-1; TRBD1 matches 9 bases. The CDR3 sequence is 15 residues long. Germline values: CDR1 SGHNT, CDR2 YYREEE (reference sequence). Trimming took 0 bases from V and 4 from J; bases not matched to a gene: 4. The complete variable domain, with remaining parts taken from reference TRBV5-4 and TRBJ1-1, reads ETGVTQSPTHLIKTRGQQVTLRCSSQSGHNTVSWYQQALGQGPQFIFQYYREEENGRGNFPPRFSGLQFPNYSSELNVNALELDDSALYLCASSLDRGRPTEAFFGQGTRLTVV.

For the CDR3, the DNA is TGTGCCAGCAGCTTAACAGGGGCGACAACTAATGAAAAACTGTTTTTT. Translating gives CASSLTGATTNEKLFF. The chain links TRBV7-9 to TRBJ1-4; the match to TRBD1 covers 7 bases. Germline V gene data show CDR1 as SEHNR and CDR2 as FQNEAQ (reference sequence). The CDR3 consists of 16 residues. V shed 2 bases and J 0 bases; nucleotides not matched to a gene: 3.

This clone was counted between two and nine times. The chain recombines TRBV5-1 with TRBJ2-7; the D gene is possibly TRBD2 (6 bases). In germline, CDR1 is SGHRS, CDR2 YFSETQ. V was clipped by 4 bases and J by 3 bases, with 14 bases between them. This CDR3 spans 14 amino acids. This chain's CDR3 is CASSPGTQNYEQYF. The DNA for the CDR3 is TGCGCCAGCAGCCCCGGGACTCAGAACTACGAGCAGTACTTC.

This sequence joins TRBV7-6 and TRBJ2-3, with 7 bases that match TRBD1. The CDR3 has 17 residues. Germline loops: CDR1 SGHVS, CDR2 FNYEAQ. The J segment lost 2 bases and the V segment lost 2 bases, leaving 10 bases of the junction unmatched. The CDR3 region is CASSLYPTGVVTDTQYF. CDR3 DNA sequence: TGTGCCAGCAGCTTATACCCTACAGGGGTAGTCACAGATACGCAGTATTTT.

This chain uses TRBV7-2 with TRBJ2-7; D remains unclear. The CDR3 length is 14 residues. Germline-derived CDR1 and CDR2 are SGHTA and FQGNSA. Deletions cut 5 bases from V and 1 base from J, with 12 bases between. CDR3 in amino acids: CASSTPSRSYEQYF. CDR3 nucleotide sequence: TGTGCCAGCAGCACCCCCAGCCGGTCCTACGAGCAGTACTTC.

V usage is TRBV19 and J usage is TRBJ2-1, with 8 bases lining up with TRBD2. Trimming removed 3 bases from V and 9 bases from J; junction bases left unmatched: 10. The CDR3 sequence is 15 residues long. Germline-derived CDR1 and CDR2 are LNHDA and SQIVND (reference sequence). For the CDR3, the DNA is TGTGCCAGTAGTATGCGGGAGGCCCGATACGCTGAGCAGTTCTTC. Translating it yields CASSMREARYAEQFF.

This clone was recorded once. The chain employs TRBV7-2 and TRBJ1-4; tentative D call: TRBD1 (6 bases). CDR3 length equals 15 residues. Germline CDR1 is SGHTA and CDR2 is FQGNSA. V lost 0 bases to trimming and J lost 8 bases, with 13 bases between them. Here the CDR3 reads CASSLAMGAGEKLFF. In DNA, the CDR3 is TGTGCCAGCAGCTTAGCGATGGGGGCAGGGGAAAAACTGTTTTTT.

The CDR3 loop is CASSVATGASLYEQYF. The CDR3 nucleotides read TGTGCCAGCAGCGTAGCTACGGGAGCAAGTTTGTACGAGCAGTACTTC. The chain combines TRBV9 with TRBJ2-7; D is perhaps TRBD2 (6 bases). V was clipped by 0 bases and J by 4 bases, with 17 bases between them. The CDR3 runs 16 residues. The germline V gene has CDR1 SGDLS and CDR2 YYNGEE. The variable domain in full, with the rest retrieved from reference TRBV9 and TRBJ2-7, is DSGVTQTPKHLITATGQRVTLRCSPRSGDLSVYWYQQSLDQGLQFLIQYYNGEERAKGNILERFSAQQFPDLHSELNLSSLELGDSALYFCASSVATGASLYEQYFGPGTRLTVT.

The rearrangement uses TRBV7-9 and TRBJ2-7; 10 bases are shared with TRBD2. The CDR3 has 16 amino acids. J was trimmed by 4 bases and V by 5 bases; bases with no gene match: 11. Germline loops: CDR1 SEHNR, CDR2 FQNEAQ (reference sequence). The CDR3 DNA sequence: TGTGCCAGCAGCCTAACCCCCTCTAGCGGGAGTTACGAGCAGTACTTC. Encoded protein: CASSLTPSSGSYEQYF.

This sequence joins TRBV5-1 and TRBJ2-1; TRBD2 is a possible D gene (6 bases). CDR3 size: 14 residues. CDR1 and CDR2 from the germline V gene are SGHRS and YFSETQ. Trimming left V 0 bases short and J 7 bases short, with 11 bases between. The CDR3 DNA is TGCGCCAGCAGCTTGGGGGCGGGGATAAATGAGCAGTTCTTC. Residues: CASSLGAGINEQFF. The variable domain in full, completed from reference TRBV5-1 and TRBJ2-1, reads KAGVTQTPRYLIKTRGQQVTLSCSPISGHRSVSWYQQTPGQGLQFLFEYFSETQRNKGNFPGRFSGRQFSNSRSEMNVSTLELGDSALYLCASSLGAGINEQFFGPGTRLTVL.